This TCR beta chain emerged from a study of CD8 T cells in ankylosing spondylitis. TCRdb re-derived calls from the 5' RACE reads in MiXCR, one entry per CDR3 protein. The sample holds approximately 300,000 distinct CDR3 sequences; roughly 20% are singletons and the top ten take less than 9%. Looked up from germline, CDR1 is KGHSH and CDR2 is LQKENI. With V trimmed by 2 bases and J by 8 bases, 6 bases remained unmatched. The CDR3 length is 14 residues. Points from the study as a whole: Characteristic of ankylosing spondylitis blood, it appeared, was a TCR beta motif comprising roughly 8 highly homologous variants. According to the report, clones linked to the disease were significantly enriched in matched synovial fluid samples taken from ankylosing spondylitis patients.

This clonotype was seen a few times. The antigen remains undetermined. The chain uses TRBV18 and TRBJ1-2; the match to TRBD1 covers 9 bases. The receptor was isolated from a male donor with ankylosing spondylitis or in good health (not recorded which). Source material: blood, either unsorted or a sorted T cell fraction (not recorded which). The DNA of the CDR3 is TGTGCCAGCTCACCATCGGGACAGGGAGAAGGCTACACCTTC. Protein product: CASSPSGQGEGYTF.